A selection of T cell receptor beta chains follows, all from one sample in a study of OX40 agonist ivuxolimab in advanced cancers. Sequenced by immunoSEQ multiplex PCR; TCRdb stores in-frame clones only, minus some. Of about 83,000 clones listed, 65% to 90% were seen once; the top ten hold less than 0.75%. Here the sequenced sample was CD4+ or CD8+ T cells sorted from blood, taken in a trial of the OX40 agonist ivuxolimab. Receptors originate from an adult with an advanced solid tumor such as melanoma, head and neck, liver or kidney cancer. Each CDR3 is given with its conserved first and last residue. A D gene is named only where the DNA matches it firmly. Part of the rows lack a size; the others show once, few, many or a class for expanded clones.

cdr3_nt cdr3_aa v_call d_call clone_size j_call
TGTGCCAGCAGACACATCACCGCAACTAATGAAAAACTGTTTTTT CASRHITATNEKLFF TRBV2 NA NA TRBJ1-4
TGTGCCAGCAGCCGCGAGGGGAGCAATCAGCCCCAGCATTTT CASSREGSNQPQHF TRBV7-9 NA NA TRBJ1-5
TGTGCCAGCAGTTACCCCCTCCGGGTTGGGCAACCCTACGAGCAGTACTTC CASSYPLRVGQPYEQYF TRBV6-7 NA NA TRBJ2-7
TGTGCCAGCAGCTTAAGGACTAGCGGGGGTTTTGAGACCCAGTACTTC CASSLRTSGGFETQYF TRBV11-2 TRBD2 NA TRBJ2-5
TGTGCTAGCAGCCCCCGGTCAACCGGGGAGCTGTTTTTT CASSPRSTGELFF TRBV7-7 NA NA TRBJ2-2
TGTGCCAGCAGCCAAGGAATCACGGGCGATGGCTACACCTTC CASSQGITGDGYTF TRBV4-2 NA NA TRBJ1-2
TGTGCCAGCAGCTACGACGGAAGCTCTGGGGCCAACGTCCTGACTTTC CASSYDGSSGANVLTF TRBV7-9 NA NA TRBJ2-6
TGTGCCAGCAGCCCCCGGACTGTACAAGAGACCCAGTACTTC CASSPRTVQETQYF TRBV7-2 NA NA TRBJ2-5
TGTGCCAGCTCACCACGTAGCGCGAGGGGAGGGGGAGAGACCCAGTACTTC CASSPRSARGGGETQYF TRBV18 NA NA TRBJ2-5
TGTGCCAGCACCCCGGGCGGGGGAGGAACCGGGGAGCTGTTTTTT CASTPGGGGTGELFF TRBV9 TRBD2 NA TRBJ2-2
TGTGCCAGCAGCTTACGTGATCAGAACGGCTACACCTTC CASSLRDQNGYTF TRBV5-8 NA NA TRBJ1-2
TGTGCCACCCGTGGAATAGCGGGGGGTTACGAGCAGTACTTC CATRGIAGGYEQYF TRBV19 TRBD2 few TRBJ2-7
TGTGCCAGCAGCTTACAGCCGGGACTAGCGACAGATACGCAGTATTTT CASSLQPGLATDTQYF TRBV11-2 TRBD2 NA TRBJ2-3
TGTGCCAGCAGCATTACAGGGATCGGAAACACCATATATTTT CASSITGIGNTIYF TRBV7-6 NA NA TRBJ1-3
TGTGCCTGGAGTGTAACTGCGGGGGGGCAGTATTTT CAWSVTAGGQYF TRBV30 TRBD2 NA TRBJ2-3
TGTGCCAGCAGCCAGAATTTGGAGACCCAGTACTTC CASSQNLETQYF TRBV14 NA once TRBJ2-5
TGTGCCAGCAGCCAAACCCAGGGACAGCAAGGCACTGAAGCTTTCTTT CASSQTQGQQGTEAFF TRBV4-2 TRBD1 NA TRBJ1-1
TGTGCCAGCAGCTCCGACGGAAACACTGAAGCTTTCTTT CASSSDGNTEAFF TRBV7-8 NA NA TRBJ1-1
TGTGCCAGCAGAGCCCGGACAGGGGCAGAGACCCAGTACTTC CASRARTGAETQYF TRBV2 TRBD1 NA TRBJ2-5
TGCGCCAGCAGCCAACCCCGGGACAAGTCCTACGAGCAGTACTTC CASSQPRDKSYEQYF TRBV4-1 NA NA TRBJ2-7
TGTGCCAGCAGTGATCTGTACGAGCAGTACTTC CASSDLYEQYF TRBV6-5 NA NA TRBJ2-7
TGTGCCAGCTCACTGGACTCGGTGGGCTATGGCTACACCTTC CASSLDSVGYGYTF TRBV18 NA once TRBJ1-2
TGTGCCAGCAGCCCCCAGGGACAGAGTTTCTATGGCTACACCTTC CASSPQGQSFYGYTF TRBV7-6 TRBD1 NA TRBJ1-2
TGTGCCAGCAGGCGGGACAGGGTGGGAATGGGGTCACCCCTCCACTTT CASRRDRVGMGSPLHF TRBV2 TRBD1 NA TRBJ1-6
TGTGCCAGCAGCTTGGAAGGGGACAGGGGGCGAGGAGAGCAGTACTTC CASSLEGDRGRGEQYF TRBV5-6 TRBD1 once TRBJ2-7
TGCGCCAGCTCCGACGGGCGTACTACAGATACGCAGTATTTT CASSDGRTTDTQYF TRBV5-1 NA once TRBJ2-3
TGTGCCAGCTCACCGGACAGTGGCACAGATACGCAGTATTTT CASSPDSGTDTQYF TRBV18 NA NA TRBJ2-3
TGTGCCAGCAGTTTAAGGGTCTCAGGGGCTTACGAGCAGTACTTC CASSLRVSGAYEQYF TRBV27 NA NA TRBJ2-7
TGTGCCAGCAGTTACTCCGGGAAGGAAGCTTTCTTT CASSYSGKEAFF TRBV6-5 NA once TRBJ1-1
TGTGCCAGCAGCGGGGGGACTTCGACACGGTATTTT CASSGGTSTRYF TRBV7-9 NA NA TRBJ2-3
TGTGCCAGCAGCCCCCGAGGATTGGGTGCCGGGGAGCTGTTTTTT CASSPRGLGAGELFF TRBV9 NA NA TRBJ2-2
TGTGCCAGCAGCAAAAGGAGGGGGGCTGAAAAACTGTTTTTT CASSKRRGAEKLFF TRBV21-1 NA NA TRBJ1-4
TGCGCCAGCAGCCGGCGGAAAACGGGGCCCGCAGGAGGTGAGCAGTTCTTC CASSRRKTGPAGGEQFF TRBV5-1 NA NA TRBJ2-1
TGTGCCAGCAGCCCAAGGCAGGGGGGCTCCTACGAGCAGTACTTC CASSPRQGGSYEQYF TRBV11-1 NA NA TRBJ2-7
TGTGCCAGCAGCTTGGTGAGCTCCCGCTCCTACAATGAGCAGTTCTTC CASSLVSSRSYNEQFF TRBV5-6 NA NA TRBJ2-1
TGTGCCTGGAGTACAGGGTTCGACACCATATATTTT CAWSTGFDTIYF TRBV30 NA NA TRBJ1-3